This T cell receptor beta chain came from a study of T cell changes during pregnancy in multiple sclerosis. Libraries were prepared by immunoSEQ multiplex PCR; TCRdb keeps only in-frame clonotypes and omits some of them. The sample carries about 61,000 clones, about 87% recorded once. Germline-derived CDR1 and CDR2 are MNHNY and SVGAGI (reference sequence). The germline V and J ends were trimmed by 9 bases and 5 bases, with 10 bases remaining between them. CDR3 size: 12 residues. Sequences were derived from peripheral blood, sampled in the first trimester of pregnancy. This receptor was identified in a female donor in good health, enrolled as a control in a pregnancy study. The V and J genes are TRBV6-6 and TRBJ1-4, with D possibly matching TRBD1 (5 bases). The CDR3 region is CASRGKNEKLFF. CDR3 DNA: TGTGCCAGTCGGGGGAAAAATGAAAAACTGTTTTTT.